This T cell receptor (beta chain) was captured in a study of CD4 T cells in relation to SARS-CoV-2 and coronaviruses. About the research overall: The restricting HLA molecule for shared crossreactive spike epitopes was mapped.

The study, taken as a whole, reports: No crossreactivity against non-spike viral proteins was tested here.

Deep TCR-beta sequencing used DNA from uncultured naive and memory CD4+ T cells. The assay was immunoSEQ multiplex PCR, and TCRdb's table has in-frame clones only and misses some. The sample includes around 65,000 clones, 87% of them seen just once. The unexposed donors gave CD4+ T cells in about 2010-2019, prior to COVID-19. CDR1 SNHLY and CDR2 FYNNEI come from the germline V gene. Trimming shortened V by 6 bases and J by 2 bases, and 4 bases separated the two germline ends. The CDR3 covers 11 residues. Turning to this clone: What it recognizes is unknown.

Sequencing input: memory CD4+ T cells from PBMCs. V is TRBV2 and J is TRBJ2-5, with unresolved D. The origin of this receptor is a human donor in good health. The CDR3 nucleotides read TGTGCCAGCAGGCTTCAAGAGACCCAGTACTTC. This gives the protein CASRLQETQYF.